Shown below are 8 T cell receptor beta chains from a single sample sequenced in a study of blood T cell repertoires in COVID-19. Profiling relied on immunoSEQ multiplex PCR, and the TCRdb table lists in-frame clones only, not all of them. In the table there are around 140,000 clones, roughly 80% of which are singletons. What was sequenced was peripheral blood. All receptors come from a woman in her 50s with active or convalescent COVID-19.

The rearrangement links TRBV14 to TRBJ1-1, with D possibly being TRBD1 (5 bases). This CDR3 is built from 15 residues. Trimming shortened V by 0 bases and J by 5 bases, and 13 bases separated the two germline ends. CDR1 SGHDN and CDR2 FVKESK come from the germline V gene. CDR3 sequence reads: CASSQDGGRGTEAFF. In DNA form, the CDR3 reads TGTGCCAGCAGCCAAGATGGAGGGAGGGGTACTGAAGCTTTCTTT. The variable domain in full, completed from reference TRBV14 and TRBJ1-1, reads EAGVTQFPSHSVIEKGQTVTLRCDPISGHDNLYWYRRVMGKEIKFLLHFVKESKQDESGMPNNRFLAERTGGTYSTLKVQPAELEDSGVYFCASSQDGGRGTEAFFGQGTRLTVV.

The V and J genes are TRBV4-2 and TRBJ1-4, with a tentative D call TRBD1 (6 bases). CDR1 is LGHNA and CDR2 is YNFKEQ in the germline V gene. V lost 6 bases and J 5 bases, leaving 13 bases between the germline ends. CDR3 size: 14 residues. In DNA form, the CDR3 reads TGTGCCAGCAGTGCAGGGCAGGGGAATGAAAAACTGTTTTTT. Translated, it gives CASSAGQGNEKLFF.

This clone is a singleton in its sample. The DNA for the CDR3 is TGCGCCAGCAGCTTGGACAGTAACTATGGCTACACCTTC. Its protein product is CASSLDSNYGYTF. The rearrangement joins TRBV5-1 to TRBJ1-2; D uncertain. The germline V gene has CDR1 SGHRS and CDR2 YFSETQ. CDR3 length: 13 amino acids. Between the trimmed V and J ends, which lost 0 bases and 1 base, there was a span of 4 bases.

The gene calls are TRBV5-1 and TRBJ2-5; 9 nucleotides align to TRBD1. Germline values: CDR1 SGHRS, CDR2 YFSETQ. The CDR3 is made up of 17 amino acids. The trim removed 3 bases at V and 6 bases at J, leaving 15 bases unmatched. CDR3: CASSSQGAPSGKQTQYF. CDR3 sequence (DNA): TGCGCCAGCAGCTCACAGGGGGCGCCATCGGGCAAGCAGACCCAGTACTTC.

Notes on this clone: At one boundary the junction diverges from the germline segment, which might be a read error. The V call is TRBV23-1, the J call TRBJ2-5, with D hard to call. TRBV23-1 is an open reading frame whose function is uncertain. This CDR3 is 15 amino acids long. The CDR3 DNA reads as TGCGCCAGCAGTCAATCCGGCCAGTTCCAAGAGGCCCAGTACTTC. It codes for CASSQSGQFQEAQYF.

The chain employs TRBV7-2 and TRBJ1-4, with D hard to call. Deletions cut 5 bases from V and 4 bases from J, with 11 bases between. Germline CDR1 and CDR2: SGHTA and FQGNSA. The CDR3 sequence is 14 residues long. This CDR3 is CASSTQAGNEKLFF. CDR3 coding DNA: TGTGCCAGCAGCACCCAGGCGGGTAATGAAAAACTGTTTTTT.

This clone has just a few counts. The rearrangement links TRBV27 to TRBJ1-4, with 7 nucleotides matching TRBD1. The V gene end was trimmed by 3 bases and the J gene end by 6 bases; junction bases not matched to a gene: 4. Germline CDR1 reads MNHEY; CDR2 reads SMNVEV (reference sequence). The CDR3 is 14 residues long. The CDR3 protein is CASSFKGGYEKLFF. The CDR3 DNA reads TGTGCCAGCAGTTTCAAAGGGGGCTATGAAAAACTGTTTTTT.

CDR3 DNA sequence: TGTGCCAGTAGAGGACAGGGGGAGTCACCCCTCCACTTT. Its protein is CASRGQGESPLHF. The chain links TRBV19 to TRBJ1-6; 10 bases agree with TRBD1. This CDR3 has 13 residues. Losses at the gene ends were 6 bases for V and 10 bases for J; bases not matched to a gene: 3. Germline V gene lookup returns CDR1 LNHDA and CDR2 SQIVND (reference sequence).